The next 26 T cell receptor beta chains were all read from a single sample in a study of tumor-infiltrating lymphocytes in oesophageal squamous cell carcinoma. TCRdb independently ran MiXCR on the PCR reads; one entry per CDR3 protein. The data show about 21,000 distinct CDR3 sequences, with 35% to 40% seen just once and less than 45% held by the top ten. The sample was esophageal tumor tissue. The receptors stem from a male donor with esophageal squamous cell carcinoma.

The gene calls are TRBV12-3 or TRBV12-4 and TRBJ2-3; 10 bases map to TRBD1. The DNA matches TRBJ2-1 better at its end, which makes the J call doubtful. The CDR3 spans 16 residues. This chain's CDR3 is CASRATGTGAYNEQFF. The CDR3 DNA reads as TGTGCCAGCAGGGCCACCGGGACAGGGGCCTACAATGAGCAGTTCTTC.

V usage is TRBV7-2 and J usage is TRBJ1-1; D perhaps matches TRBD1 (6 bases). The last part of the DNA fits TRBJ2-1 better; the J call may be wrong. The CDR3 has 13 amino acids. Germline CDR1 is SGHTA and CDR2 is FQGNSA. The CDR3 nucleotides are TGTGCCAGCAGTAGACAGGACCGCTACGAGCAGTTCTTC. Protein sequence: CASSRQDRYEQFF.

By share, this clonotype ranks as large. The V and J genes are TRBV7-2 and TRBJ2-1, with D unresolved. CDR1 and CDR2 from the germline V gene are SGHTA and FQGNSA. The CDR3 has 15 residues. V was cut by 5 bases and J by 0 bases, with 11 bases left in between. The CDR3 sequence is CASSLDGSSYNEQFF. Written as DNA, the CDR3 is TGTGCCAGCAGCCTCGACGGAAGCTCCTACAATGAGCAGTTCTTC.

In the case of this clonotype: The final CDR3 position lacks the conserved phenylalanine or tryptophan, pointing to a likely read error. It is unclear where the CDR3 begins or ends on the DNA, so no DNA is shown, and the CDR3 is as TCRdb lists it. The chain recombines TRBV7-2 with TRBJ2-6; TRBD1 was called by the table and not checked on the DNA. The germline V gene has CDR1 SGHTA and CDR2 FQGNSA. The CDR3 spans 14 residues, counting both ends. The CDR3 region is CARTRGANVLTFGA.

This chain connects TRBV7-2 to TRBJ2-5; D gene uncertain. V lost 1 base to trimming and J lost 11 bases, with 17 bases between them. The CDR3 loop spans 14 amino acids. Germline loops: CDR1 SGHTA, CDR2 FQGNSA. The CDR3 sequence: CASSLGLQSLEQYF. CDR3 sequence (DNA): TGTGCCAGCAGCTTAGGCTTACAGTCTCTTGAGCAGTACTTC.

This clonotype was recorded many times. The V and J genes are TRBV27 and TRBJ1-2; 8 bases align to TRBD1. The trim removed 8 bases at V and 4 bases at J, leaving 15 bases unmatched. Germline CDR1 reads MNHEY; CDR2 reads SMNVEV (reference sequence). The CDR3 runs 16 residues. The DNA of the CDR3 is TGTGCCAGCCGGAGTGGACAGGGAGTAGTGGCCTATGGCTACACCTTC. Its protein product is CASRSGQGVVAYGYTF.

The chain uses TRBV7-6 and TRBJ2-7; 8 bases agree with TRBD2. CDR1 and CDR2 (germline): SGHVS, FNYEAQ. The length of the CDR3 is 16 residues. V shed 5 bases and J 1 base; nucleotides not matched to a gene: 10. The CDR3 DNA reads as TGTGCCAGCAGCCGCTGGGGGAGCGGGGGATCCTACGAGCAGTACTTC. It encodes CASSRWGSGGSYEQYF.

This clonotype was detected many times. This sequence joins TRBV2 and TRBJ2-3, with 14 nucleotides matching TRBD2. Germline V gene lookup returns CDR1 SNHLY and CDR2 FYNNEI. V gave up 10 bases and J gave up 3 bases; unmatched junction bases: 3. The CDR3 has 14 residues. CDR3 amino acids: CAMGTSGRTDTQYF. The CDR3 coding sequence is TGTGCCATGGGGACTAGCGGGAGAACAGATACGCAGTATTTT.

This clonotype was seen just once. The chain combines TRBV28 with TRBJ2-7; 7 nucleotides line up with TRBD2. The last part of the DNA fits TRBJ2-1 better; the J call may be wrong. This CDR3 contains 13 residues. Germline lookup yields CDR1 MDHEN and CDR2 SYDVKM. CDR3 DNA: TGTGCCAGCACTGGGGGACTATACAATGAGCAGTTCTTC. Translation gives CASTGGLYNEQFF.

This clonotype was recorded at least ten times. This rearrangement joins TRBV11-2 to TRBJ2-4; D is undetermined. The J call may be in error: the DNA end matches TRBJ2-7 better. Germline assignment: CDR1 SGHAT and CDR2 FQNNGV. CDR3 size: 11 residues. CDR3: CASSSRGEQYF. CDR3 nucleotide sequence: TGTGCCAGCAGCTCCAGAGGCGAGCAGTACTTC.

The table lists this clonotype with many counts. Being one base from a much bigger clone, this may be a read error. The V and J genes are TRBV7-9 and TRBJ2-5; D not certain. Germline CDR1 SEHNR, CDR2 FQNEAQ (reference sequence). The CDR3 spans 15 residues. Trimming cost V 5 bases and J 11 bases, with 24 bases left between them. This chain's CDR3 is CASSRPADVYNEQYF. The CDR3 region has the DNA TGTGCCAGCAGCCGTCCCGCGGACGTCTACAATGAGCAGTACTTC.

This clonotype appeared a few times. CDR3 bases: TGTGCCCAGGAGGCCTCTGGGGCCAACGTCCTGACTTTC. It is translated as CAQEASGANVLTF. The genes are TRBV7-9 and TRBJ2-6, with a tentative D call TRBD2 (5 bases). Germline V lookup: CDR1 SEHNR, CDR2 FQNEAQ (reference sequence). CDR3 length: 13 residues. V was pared by 11 bases and J by 0 bases, with 8 bases between.

J is TRBJ1-1 and V is TRBV29-1; 8 bases map to TRBD1. The CDR3 has 12 residues. Germline loops: CDR1 SQVTM, CDR2 ANQGSEA. J lost 1 base, V lost 6 bases, and 1 base had no gene match. CDR3 in amino acids: CSVGTGNTEAFF. CDR3 bases: TGCAGCGTCGGGACAGGGAACACTGAAGCTTTCTTT.

The CDR3 coding sequence is TGTGCCAGCAGCTTAGCTATCCTAGCCCGTAATGAGCAGTTCTTC. As protein: CASSLAILARNEQFF. This chain links TRBV7-2 with TRBJ2-1, with D perhaps matching TRBD2 (5 bases). The V end lost 0 bases, the J end lost 7 bases, and 13 bases lay between the germline ends. The CDR3 spans 15 residues. From germline, CDR1 is SGHTA and CDR2 FQGNSA.

V is TRBV11-2 and J is TRBJ2-7, with TRBD1 matching 9 bases. Gene TRBJ2-5 matches the end of the DNA better, so the J call may be wrong. CDR1 is SGHAT and CDR2 is FQNNGV in the germline V gene. CDR3 length: 15 amino acids. DNA for the CDR3: TGTGCCAGCAGCTTCCTTGGACAGGGGAGTGAGACCCAGTACTTC. This encodes CASSFLGQGSETQYF.

This chain connects TRBV20-1 to TRBJ2-3; the D gene is possibly TRBD1 (6 bases). The germline V gene encodes CDR1 DFQATT and CDR2 SNEGSKA (reference sequence). V dropped 0 bases and J dropped 2 bases, with 15 bases sitting between them. The CDR3 length is 16 residues. The CDR3 DNA sequence: TGCAGTGCTAGAGATTTCACAGGGATATTCACAGATACGCAGTATTTT. This gives the protein CSARDFTGIFTDTQYF.

This clonotype was seen at least ten times. The chain has TRBV10-3 and TRBJ2-7, with 8 positions matching TRBD1. The junction had 7 bases not matched to a gene; V was cut back by 2 bases and J by 4 bases. The CDR3 totals 15 residues. Germline V gives CDR1 ENHRY, CDR2 SYGVKD. The CDR3 region has the DNA TGTGCCATCAGTGAGGCGGCAGGGGGCATTTACGAGCAGTACTTC. It specifies CAISEAAGGIYEQYF.

The V gene is TRBV7-3, the J gene TRBJ2-1; TRBD2 matches at 7 bases. Trimming took 0 bases from V and 4 from J; bases not matched to a gene: 12. The CDR3 extends over 18 amino acids. CDR1 SGHTA and CDR2 FQGTGA come from the germline V gene. As DNA, the CDR3 is TGTGCCAGCAGCTTAACGTTATCGGGCGGGAGATTATACAATGAGCAGTTCTTC. Protein product: CASSLTLSGGRLYNEQFF.

This clonotype was counted between two and nine times. This CDR3 is missing its conserved last phenylalanine or tryptophan, likely due to a read error. Because the CDR3's place on the DNA is in doubt, the DNA is left out and the CDR3 is given as listed by TCRdb. The V call is TRBV7-6, the J call TRBJ2-7; no check of the table's D call, TRBD1, against the DNA was made. A total of 14 residues make up the CDR3, ends included. Germline values: CDR1 SGHVS, CDR2 FNYEAQ. CDR3 sequence: CASSPGTFGYTFGS.

The chain carries TRBV5-6 and TRBJ2-1; no clear D. Germline V gene lookup returns CDR1 SGHDT and CDR2 YYEEEE. CDR3 length: 15 amino acids. V lost 3 bases and J lost 2, with 12 bases in between. The DNA for the CDR3 is TGTGCCAGCAGCTATGGGTTCAATCCCTACAATGAGCAGTTCTTC. Translating gives CASSYGFNPYNEQFF.

This clonotype showed up many times. The chain is built from TRBV7-9 and TRBJ1-1, with 9 positions matching TRBD1. Germline-derived CDR1 and CDR2 are SEHNR and FQNEAQ (reference sequence). V gave up 5 bases and J gave up 2 bases; unmatched junction bases: 6. CDR3 length equals 15 residues. The CDR3 region has the DNA TGTGCCAGCAGCCGGCTAACAGGGGGCAACACTGAAGCTTTCTTT. Translated, it gives CASSRLTGGNTEAFF.

This clonotype was found many times. The chain joins TRBV19 to TRBJ2-3; 7 positions match TRBD1. This CDR3 comprises 14 residues. V was pared by 7 bases and J by 4 bases, with 8 bases of the junction left unmatched. Germline assignment: CDR1 LNHDA and CDR2 SQIVND (reference sequence). The CDR3 nucleotides are TGTGCCAGTACCCCTACAGGGGTGGCAGATACGCAGTATTTT. Translated, it gives CASTPTGVADTQYF.

About this clonotype: No conserved phenylalanine or tryptophan is present at the end of the CDR3, so a read error is the likely explanation. No DNA is shown, since the ends of the CDR3 on it are uncertain; the CDR3 is the one TCRdb lists. The chain carries TRBV7-8 and TRBJ2-3; the D call in the table, TRBD1, was not verified against the DNA. The CDR3 sequence runs 17 residues, both termini included. Germline loops: CDR1 SGHVS, CDR2 FQNEAQ. The CDR3 reads CASSLRGADVNEQYFGP.

This chain links TRBV7-2 with TRBJ1-6; TRBD1 is a possible D gene (5 bases). Germline CDR1 and CDR2: SGHTA and FQGNSA. This CDR3 is 16 amino acids long. V was cut by 3 bases and J by 4 bases, with 13 bases left in between. This CDR3 reads CASSFLPGRYNSPLHF. In nucleotides, the CDR3 is TGTGCCAGCAGCTTTCTCCCGGGACGGTATAATTCACCCCTCCACTTT.

This clonotype was counted at least ten times. This rearrangement joins TRBV28 to TRBJ2-3, with unresolved D. The CDR3 loop spans 16 amino acids. V lost 2 bases and J 0 bases, leaving 12 bases between the germline ends. Germline V gives CDR1 MDHEN, CDR2 SYDVKM. The CDR3 is CASSLGRTASTDTQYF. The CDR3 nucleotides are TGTGCCAGCAGTTTAGGACGGACGGCTAGCACAGATACGCAGTATTTT.

The table lists this clonotype with many counts. This sequence joins TRBV28 and TRBJ1-4; 7 bases fit TRBD1. Germline CDR1 and CDR2: MDHEN and SYDVKM. The J segment lost 8 bases and the V segment lost 7 bases, leaving 13 bases of the junction unmatched. The CDR3 spans 15 residues. The CDR3 loop is CASTRSGGSDEKLFF. CDR3 DNA: TGTGCCAGCACCCGGTCAGGGGGGAGTGACGAAAAACTGTTTTTT.